This entry describes one TCR beta chain. The sample is drawn from a study of radiotherapy plus CTLA-4 blockade in lung cancer. Germline CDR1 is SGHNT and CDR2 is YYREEE (reference sequence). CDR3 size: 16 residues. The V segment lost 0 bases and the J segment 0 bases; nucleotides outside the gene matches: 3. The protocol was immunoSEQ multiplex PCR, while the TCRdb copy is restricted to in-frame clones and leaves out a portion. Of over 80,000 clones listed, 83% are singletons. The chain uses TRBV5-4 and TRBJ2-3, with 8 positions matching TRBD2. The source was peripheral blood, collected from a patient treated with radiotherapy plus ipilimumab. The receptor comes from a human donor with non-small cell lung cancer who had stable disease on radiotherapy plus ipilimumab. The CDR3, as DNA: TGTGCCAGCAGCTTGGCGCGCGGGGGGAGCACAGATACGCAGTATTTT. Protein sequence: CASSLARGGSTDTQYF.